This TCR beta chain was identified during a study of cytomegalovirus exposure and HLA in healthy donors. PCR involved 60 Vbeta and 13 Jbeta primers. Repertoires were generated with immunoSEQ multiplex PCR, while TCRdb's copy carries only in-frame clones and drops some. The sample consists of about 150,000 clones, around 75% of them appearing once. Study-level findings and limits: No immune exposure information besides CMV serostatus was available.

To note about this clone: Its antigen is as yet unknown.

The V gene's germline CDR1 is MDHEN and CDR2 SYDVKM. The germline V and J ends were trimmed by 8 bases and 0 bases, with 16 bases remaining between them. The CDR3 totals 15 residues. Sequenced sample: PBMCs. This clonotype originated in a male donor in good health and CMV-seronegative. V is TRBV28 and J is TRBJ1-1; D possibly corresponds to TRBD1 (5 bases). In DNA form, the CDR3 reads TGTGCCAGCCTCATGGGGGGTATTATGAACACTGAAGCTTTCTTT. This gives the protein CASLMGGIMNTEAFF.